Presented here are 11 T cell receptor beta chains from one specimen sequenced in a study of PD-L1 blockade in urothelial cancer. Time point noted: pretreatment peripheral blood. Sequenced by immunoSEQ multiplex PCR; TCRdb stores in-frame clones only, minus some. Among fewer than 75,000 clones listed, almost 90% were seen once. This specimen was PBMCs, taken around atezolizumab (anti-PD-L1) treatment. The receptors come from a man aged 65 to 79 with urothelial cancer.

CDR3 residues: CASSLSGGSPPQHF. CDR3 DNA: TGTGCCAGCAGTTTATCAGGCGGTTCACCGCCCCAGCATTTT. J is TRBJ1-5 and V is TRBV27; no clear D gene. This CDR3 comprises 14 residues. Germline CDR1 reads MNHEY; CDR2 reads SMNVEV (reference sequence). Trimming stripped 0 bases from V and 9 bases from J, with 12 bases between.

This clone turned up a few times. The junction does not match germline at one end; this may be a read error. The genes are TRBV10-1 and TRBJ1-1; D gene unclear. The CDR3 spans 13 residues. Germline V gene data show CDR1 as WNHNN and CDR2 as SYGVQD (reference sequence). The CDR3 loop is CASSEDPNSEAFF. DNA for the CDR3: TGCGCCAGCAGTGAAGACCCTAACAGTGAAGCTTTCTTT.

J is TRBJ1-1 and V is TRBV19, with TRBD1 matching 8 bases. The CDR3 sequence is 13 residues long. With 11 bases clipped from V and 5 bases from J, the junction kept 10 bases outside the gene matches. Per the germline V gene, CDR1 is LNHDA and CDR2 is SQIVND (reference sequence). The CDR3 here is CAGAQGAGTEAFF. In DNA form, the CDR3 reads TGTGCCGGAGCGCAGGGGGCTGGAACTGAAGCTTTCTTT.

Here the CDR3 reads CASSFQVTAYSTQYF. In DNA, the CDR3 is TGTGCCAGCAGCTTTCAGGTAACGGCCTACAGTACGCAGTATTTT. This chain links TRBV11-2 with TRBJ2-3; unclear D gene. The CDR3 is 15 residues long. Trimming pared 3 bases from V and 8 bases from J, leaving 18 bases between. Germline lookup yields CDR1 SGHAT and CDR2 FQNNGV.

CDR3 nucleotide sequence: TGTGCCAGCACCCCGGGGGGTCTCCTCGAAAAACTGTTTTTT. Translation: CASTPGGLLEKLFF. The gene calls are TRBV28 and TRBJ1-4; a weak D match, TRBD1 (5 bases). The CDR3 runs 14 residues. Germline CDR1 MDHEN, CDR2 SYDVKM. Trimming took 7 bases from V and 8 from J, leaving 17 bases between them.

The DNA for the CDR3 is TGTGCCAGCACGCTAGCGGGAGGTCTCTACAATGAGCAGTTCTTC. This sequence encodes CASTLAGGLYNEQFF. J is TRBJ2-1 and V is TRBV6-5; 11 bases align to TRBD2. Germline values: CDR1 MNHEY, CDR2 SVGAGI. V lost 7 bases and J lost 3; bases outside the gene matches: 5. The CDR3 sequence is 15 residues long.

The sample holds a few counts of this clone. In DNA, the CDR3 is TGTGCCAGCAGCCCTCAGACTAGCGGACTGAAAGGAGATACGCAGTATTTT. It translates to CASSPQTSGLKGDTQYF. The chain has TRBV9 and TRBJ2-3; the match to TRBD2 covers 9 bases. The CDR3 has 17 amino acids. CDR1 is SGDLS, CDR2 YYNGEE, per germline. V was pared by 4 bases and J by 5 bases, with 14 bases of the junction left unmatched.

The chain links TRBV5-1 to TRBJ2-5; D is possibly TRBD1 (6 bases). The ends were cut back, 4 bases at V and 5 bases at J, with 18 bases in the middle. The CDR3 totals 15 residues. Germline V gene sequence: CDR1 SGHRS, CDR2 YFSETQ. CDR3 residues: CASSTQGSRGETQYF. CDR3 bases: TGCGCCAGCAGCACCCAGGGAAGTAGGGGGGAGACCCAGTACTTC.

This chain uses TRBV19 with TRBJ1-5; 8 bases agree with TRBD1. This CDR3 contains 15 residues. V shed 7 bases, J shed 6 bases, and the junction held 11 bases outside the gene matches. CDR1 is LNHDA and CDR2 is SQIVND in the germline V gene (reference sequence). The CDR3 here is CASTPSTGAGQPQHF. The CDR3 region has the DNA TGTGCCAGTACCCCTTCGACAGGGGCGGGTCAGCCCCAGCATTTT.

The chain has TRBV7-6 and TRBJ2-1, with 9 bases lining up with TRBD1. With 3 bases clipped from V and 8 bases from J, the junction kept 8 bases outside the gene matches. CDR1 SGHVS and CDR2 FNYEAQ come from the germline V gene. This CDR3 has 15 residues. As DNA, the CDR3 is TGTGCCAGCAGCTTGGGACAGGGCGTCATCGATGAGCAGTTCTTC. It yields the protein CASSLGQGVIDEQFF.

The V gene is TRBV19, the J gene TRBJ2-2; TRBD2 is a possible D gene (6 bases). CDR3 length equals 14 residues. Trimming pared 4 bases from V and 5 bases from J, leaving 11 bases between. The germline V gene has CDR1 LNHDA and CDR2 SQIVND (reference sequence). CDR3 residues: CASSTMGGTGELFF. CDR3 DNA: TGTGCCAGTAGTACGATGGGGGGAACCGGGGAGCTGTTTTTT.